This T cell receptor (beta chain) was captured by sequencing in a study of beta chain features in type 1 diabetes. There are 16 residues in the CDR3. Per germline, CDR1 LNHDA and CDR2 SQIVND (reference sequence). The V segment lost 3 bases and the J segment 0 bases; nucleotides outside the gene matches: 2. With regard to this clone: This specimen includes other DNA sequences encoding the same CDR3.

The authors reverse transcribed all of the isolated RNA, so sequencing captured expressed TCRB transcripts. Sequencing was performed with immunoSEQ multiplex PCR; in TCRdb, only in-frame clones are kept and a portion is missing. This table has 200,000 to 300,000 clones, roughly 14% appearing once. Sequenced material: naive CD4+ T cells from blood. The TCR sequence derives from a woman aged 40 to 55 in good health. This chain joins TRBV19 and TRBJ2-6, with 7 bases lining up with TRBD1. CDR3 protein: CASSIAGGSGANVLTF. CDR3 nucleotides: TGTGCCAGTAGTATCGCAGGGGGCTCTGGGGCCAACGTCCTGACTTTC.